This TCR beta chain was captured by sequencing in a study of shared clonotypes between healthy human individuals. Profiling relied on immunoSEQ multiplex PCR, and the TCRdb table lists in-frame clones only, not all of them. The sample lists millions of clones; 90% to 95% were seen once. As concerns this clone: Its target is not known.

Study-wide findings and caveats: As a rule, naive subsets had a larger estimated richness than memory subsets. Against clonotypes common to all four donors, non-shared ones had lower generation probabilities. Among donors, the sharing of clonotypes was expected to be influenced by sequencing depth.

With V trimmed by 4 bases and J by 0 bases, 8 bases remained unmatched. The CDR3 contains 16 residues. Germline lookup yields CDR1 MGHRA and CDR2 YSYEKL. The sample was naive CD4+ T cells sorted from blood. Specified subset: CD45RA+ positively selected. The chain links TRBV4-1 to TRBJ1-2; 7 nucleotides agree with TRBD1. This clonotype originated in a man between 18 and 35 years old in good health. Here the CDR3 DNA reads TGCGCCAGCAGCCCCAGGGGGGGACTATCTAACTATGGCTACACCTTC. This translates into CASSPRGGLSNYGYTF.